The present T cell receptor beta chain was sequenced within a study of T cell repertoires in cytomegalovirus infection (dated by TCRdb to between 2018 and 2021). About the study as a whole: The HLA type of each donor mattered for the analysis, because public TCR beta signatures pointed to carriage of CMV infection along with the matching HLA type.

This clonotype was seen a few times. Its antigen is currently not known. There are no base qualities to consult, and no much larger clone falls within one base. CDR1 and CDR2, looked up from the germline V gene (reference sequence), are DFQATT and SNEGSKA. The cysteine opens and the phenylalanine closes a CDR3 of 15 amino acids. The read is trimmed to its CDR3 DNA, 45 bases read in frame from base 1. V was cut back by 5 bases and J by 0 bases, leaving a gap of 15 bases between them. What the research found in general, with its limitations: In both this cohort and an independent cohort of some 350 donors, the cumulative frequency of public TCR beta family members distinguished carriers of CMV infection plus the relevant HLA type. The ex vivo response was dominated by HLA-C-restricted CMV-specific TCR beta clonotypes, which also provided the single most frequent clonotype in two of eight donors.

Instrument used: Illumina HiSeq 1500. TCRdb handled the public reads itself, with Q25 trimming in fastp and clone calling in MiXCR, and kept productive beta chains. Identical CDR3 protein sequences are pooled into one entry, listed with their most common genes and DNA. The sample includes about 300,000 distinct CDR3 sequences, with 9.6% observed a single time. Approximately 2.3% of the sample goes to the ten largest clones. The sequence came from a human donor in good health (CMV status not recorded). Some clones in this sample may be carry-over from other donors' samples. Recombination joined TRBV20-1 with TRBJ2-3; no D gene call is confident. The sample was PBMCs. The DNA sequence follows: TGCAGTGCTCGCCGAGATAGGACCAGCACAGATACGCAGTATTTT. Its translation reads: CSARRDRTSTDTQYF.